This TCR beta chain was captured in a study of graft-versus-host responses after intestinal transplantation. Study-level points and caveats: Maximum circulating GvH clone levels tracked with early post-transplant HvG decreases.

The protocol was immunoSEQ multiplex PCR, while the TCRdb copy is restricted to in-frame clones and leaves out a portion. The sample has tens of thousands of clones, 88% seen once. To note about this clone: Its antigen remains unknown.

The TCR comes from a human donor who was the organ donor for an intestinal transplant. Sequencing was performed on unstimulated CD4+ T cells sorted from spleen or lymph node cells, taken before transplant.

The CDR3 bases are TGCGCCAGCAGGAGCGGGGGCCCCACAGATACGCAGTATTTT. Protein: CASRSGGPTDTQYF. The V call is TRBV5-1, the J call TRBJ2-3, with 8 positions matching TRBD2. Germline V gene sequence: CDR1 SGHRS, CDR2 YFSETQ. The CDR3 contains 14 residues. V lost 5 bases, J lost 2 bases, and 4 bases stayed unmatched.